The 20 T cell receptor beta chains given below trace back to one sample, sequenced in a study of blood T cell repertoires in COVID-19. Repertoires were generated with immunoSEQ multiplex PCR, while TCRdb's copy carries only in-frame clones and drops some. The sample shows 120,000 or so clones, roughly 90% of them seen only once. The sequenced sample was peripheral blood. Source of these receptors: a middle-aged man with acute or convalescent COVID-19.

In nucleotides, the CDR3 is TGTGCCTGGAGTAAGGGACTAGTCGACAATGAGCAGTTCTTC. It yields the protein CAWSKGLVDNEQFF. The rearrangement uses TRBV30 and TRBJ2-1; the match to TRBD2 covers 8 bases. The length of the CDR3 is 14 residues. With V trimmed by 2 bases and J by 5 bases, 5 bases remained unmatched. From germline, CDR1 is GTSNPN and CDR2 SVGIG (reference sequence).

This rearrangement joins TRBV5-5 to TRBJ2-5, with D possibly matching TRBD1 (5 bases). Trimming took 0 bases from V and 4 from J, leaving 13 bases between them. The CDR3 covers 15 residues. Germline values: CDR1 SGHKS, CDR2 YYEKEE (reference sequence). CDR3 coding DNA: TGTGCCAGCAGCTTGGCTGGACACCCTACAGAGACCCAGTACTTC. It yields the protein CASSLAGHPTETQYF.

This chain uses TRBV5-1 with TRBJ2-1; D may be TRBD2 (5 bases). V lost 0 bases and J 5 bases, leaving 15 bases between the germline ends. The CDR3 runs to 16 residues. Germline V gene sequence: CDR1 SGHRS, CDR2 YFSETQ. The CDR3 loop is CASSLATRLPDNEQFF. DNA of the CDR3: TGCGCCAGCAGCTTGGCCACGAGACTACCTGACAATGAGCAGTTCTTC.

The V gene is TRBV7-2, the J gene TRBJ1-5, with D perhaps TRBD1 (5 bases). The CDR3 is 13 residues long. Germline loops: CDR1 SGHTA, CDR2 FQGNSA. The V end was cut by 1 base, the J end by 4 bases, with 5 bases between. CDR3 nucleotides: TGTGCCAGCAGCTTAGGACAGAATCAGCCCCAGCATTTT. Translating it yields CASSLGQNQPQHF. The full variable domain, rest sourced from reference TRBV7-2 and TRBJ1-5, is GAGVSQSPSNKVTEKGKDVELRCDPISGHTALYWYRQSLGQGLEFLIYFQGNSAPDKSGLPSDRFSAERTGGSVSTLTIQRTQQEDSAVYLCASSLGQNQPQHFGDGTRLSIL.

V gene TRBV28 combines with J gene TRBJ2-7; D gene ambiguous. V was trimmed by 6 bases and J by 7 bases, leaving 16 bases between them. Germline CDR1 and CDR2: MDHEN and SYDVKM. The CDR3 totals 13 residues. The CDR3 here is CASSPPGVREQYF. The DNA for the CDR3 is TGTGCCAGCAGCCCACCGGGTGTGCGGGAGCAGTACTTC.

The CDR3 DNA follows: TGTGCCAGCAGTTACAACAGGGCCAGCCACGAGCAGTACTTC. Its protein product is CASSYNRASHEQYF. The V call is TRBV6-5, the J call TRBJ2-7, with D tentatively TRBD1 (6 bases). The length of the CDR3 is 14 residues. From germline, CDR1 is MNHEY and CDR2 SVGAGI. Trimming removed 2 bases at V and 5 bases at J, with 13 bases between.

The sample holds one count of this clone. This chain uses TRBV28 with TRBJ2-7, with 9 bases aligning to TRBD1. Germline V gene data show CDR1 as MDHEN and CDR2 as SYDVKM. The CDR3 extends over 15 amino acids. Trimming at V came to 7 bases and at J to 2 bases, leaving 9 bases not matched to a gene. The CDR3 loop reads CASTLSGTGTYEQYF. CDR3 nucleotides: TGTGCCAGCACCCTATCCGGGACAGGGACCTACGAGCAGTACTTC.

The CDR3, as DNA: TGTGCCACCAGCCAGGGGATCGCCTACGAGCAGTACTTC. As protein: CATSQGIAYEQYF. The gene calls are TRBV15 and TRBJ2-7, with D possibly being TRBD1 (6 bases). Germline CDR1 and CDR2: LNHNV and YYDKDF (reference sequence). Trimming removed 5 bases from V and 2 bases from J, with 10 bases in between. The CDR3 sequence is 13 residues long.

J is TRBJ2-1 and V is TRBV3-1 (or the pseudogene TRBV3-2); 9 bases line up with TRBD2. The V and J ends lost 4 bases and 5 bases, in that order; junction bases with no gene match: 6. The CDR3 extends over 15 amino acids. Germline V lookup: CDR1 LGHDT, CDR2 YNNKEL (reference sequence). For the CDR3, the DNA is TGTGCCAGCAGCCCCGCTTCTAGCGGGAACAATGAGCAGTTCTTC. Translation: CASSPASSGNNEQFF.

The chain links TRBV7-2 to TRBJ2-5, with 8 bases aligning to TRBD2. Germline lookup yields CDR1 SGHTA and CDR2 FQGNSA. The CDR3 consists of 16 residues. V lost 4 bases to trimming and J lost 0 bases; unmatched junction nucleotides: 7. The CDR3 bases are TGTGCCAGCAGCTGGCTAGCGGGCACACACCAAGAGACCCAGTACTTC. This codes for CASSWLAGTHQETQYF.

DNA of the CDR3: TGTGCCAGCAGTTACAGGGGTGGAGGGGTCGAGCAGTACTTC. Its protein product is CASSYRGGGVEQYF. V and J are TRBV6-5 and TRBJ2-7, with D tentatively TRBD2 (6 bases). V lost 2 bases to trimming and J lost 6 bases, with 14 bases between them. The CDR3 sequence is 14 residues long. The germline gives CDR1 MNHEY, CDR2 SVGAGI.

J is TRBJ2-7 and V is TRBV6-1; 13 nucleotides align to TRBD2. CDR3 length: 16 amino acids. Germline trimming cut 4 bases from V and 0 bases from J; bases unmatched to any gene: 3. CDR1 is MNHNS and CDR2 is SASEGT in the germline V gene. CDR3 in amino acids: CASSGGLAGYSYEQYF. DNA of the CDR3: TGTGCCAGCAGTGGGGGACTAGCGGGATACTCCTACGAGCAGTACTTC.

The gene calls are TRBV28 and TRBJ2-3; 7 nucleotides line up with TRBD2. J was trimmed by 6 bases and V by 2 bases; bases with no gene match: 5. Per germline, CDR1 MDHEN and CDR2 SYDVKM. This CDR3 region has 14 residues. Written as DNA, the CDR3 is TGTGCCAGCAGTTTACCCACGACTAGCGATACGCAGTATTTT. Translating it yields CASSLPTTSDTQYF. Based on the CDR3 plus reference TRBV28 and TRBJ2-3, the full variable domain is DVKVTQSSRYLVKRTGEKVFLECVQDMDHENMFWYRQDPGLGLRLIYFSYDVKMKEKGDIPEGYSVSREKKERFSLILESASTNQTSMYLCASSLPTTSDTQYFGPGTRLTVL.

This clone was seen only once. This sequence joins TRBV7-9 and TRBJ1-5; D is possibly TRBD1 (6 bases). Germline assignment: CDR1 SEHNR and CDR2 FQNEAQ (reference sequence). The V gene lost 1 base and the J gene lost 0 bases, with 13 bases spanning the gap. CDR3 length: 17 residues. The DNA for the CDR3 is TGTGCCAGCAGCTTAGGGACTTGGACAGATAGCAATCAGCCCCAGCATTTT. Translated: CASSLGTWTDSNQPQHF.

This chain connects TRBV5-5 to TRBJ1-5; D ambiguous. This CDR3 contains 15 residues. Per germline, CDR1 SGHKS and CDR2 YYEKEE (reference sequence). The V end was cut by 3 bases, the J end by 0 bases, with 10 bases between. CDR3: CASSSAPYSNQPQHF. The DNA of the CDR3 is TGTGCCAGCAGCTCCGCTCCCTATAGCAATCAGCCCCAGCATTTT.

CDR3 sequence reads: CASSLSRVNGYNEQFF. In DNA, the CDR3 is TGTGCCAGCAGTTTAAGCCGTGTAAATGGCTACAATGAGCAGTTCTTC. The chain recombines TRBV27 with TRBJ2-1; D not certain. There are 16 residues in the CDR3. In germline, CDR1 is MNHEY, CDR2 SMNVEV (reference sequence). V lost 2 bases to trimming and J lost 3 bases, with 14 bases between them.

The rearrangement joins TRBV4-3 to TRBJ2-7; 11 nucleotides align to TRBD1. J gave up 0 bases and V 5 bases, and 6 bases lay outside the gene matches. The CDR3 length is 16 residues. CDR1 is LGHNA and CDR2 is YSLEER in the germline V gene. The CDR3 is CASSYRDRGASYEQYF. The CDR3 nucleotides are TGCGCCAGCAGCTATCGGGACAGGGGGGCCTCCTACGAGCAGTACTTC.

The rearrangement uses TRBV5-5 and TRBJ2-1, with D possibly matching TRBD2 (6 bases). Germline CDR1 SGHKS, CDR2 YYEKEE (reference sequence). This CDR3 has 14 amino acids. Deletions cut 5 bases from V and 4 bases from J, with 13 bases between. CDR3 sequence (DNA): TGTGCCAGCAGGGACCGGGACTCATACAATGAGCAGTTCTTC. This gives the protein CASRDRDSYNEQFF. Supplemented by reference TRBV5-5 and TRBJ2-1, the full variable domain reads DAGVTQSPTHLIKTRGQQVTLRCSPISGHKSVSWYQQVLGQGPQFIFQYYEKEERGRGNFPDRFSARQFPNYSSELNVNALLLGDSALYLCASRDRDSYNEQFFGPGTRLTVL.

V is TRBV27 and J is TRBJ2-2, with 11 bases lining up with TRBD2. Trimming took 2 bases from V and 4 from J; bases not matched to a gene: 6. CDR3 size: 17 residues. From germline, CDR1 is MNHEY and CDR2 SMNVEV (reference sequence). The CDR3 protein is CASSLRSGTSGTGELFF. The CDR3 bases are TGTGCCAGCAGTTTACGCTCCGGGACTAGCGGCACCGGGGAGCTGTTTTTT.

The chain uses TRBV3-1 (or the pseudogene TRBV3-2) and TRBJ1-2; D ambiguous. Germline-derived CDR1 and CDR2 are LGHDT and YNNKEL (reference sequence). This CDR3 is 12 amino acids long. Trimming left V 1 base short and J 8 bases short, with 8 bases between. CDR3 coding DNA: TGTGCCAGCAGCCAAGTTGAGGCCGGCTACACCTTC. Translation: CASSQVEAGYTF.